These 22 T cell receptor beta chains were all obtained from the same sample, sequenced in a study of blood T cells in healthy people across ages. Combining a sample-barcoded 5' primer with a J-beta primer mix, a second PCR ran for 7 to 11 cycles. TCRdb re-called the 5' RACE reads through MiXCR, storing one row per CDR3 protein. The data contain 850,000 or so distinct CDR3 sequences, under 35% of them singletons. Material for sequencing was blood. All receptors come from a woman over 75 in good health.

The table lists this clonotype with many counts. The rearrangement joins TRBV6-6 to TRBJ1-2, with D possibly TRBD1 on 5 matching bases. Trimming left V 2 bases short and J 6 bases short, with 13 bases between. The germline gives CDR1 MNHNY, CDR2 SVGAGI (reference sequence). The CDR3 length is 14 residues. The CDR3 bases are TGTGCCAGCAGTTACGAGCTTACAGGAAATGGCTACACCTTC. Residues: CASSYELTGNGYTF.

This clonotype was counted ten times or more. The J gene is TRBJ2-1, the V gene TRBV20-1, with D possibly being TRBD2 (5 bases). V was shortened by 5 bases and J by 0 bases, with 17 bases between the two germline ends. The CDR3 covers 16 residues. Germline CDR1 DFQATT, CDR2 SNEGSKA (reference sequence). This CDR3 is CSAPVGSGSSYNEQFF. DNA for the CDR3: TGCAGTGCTCCTGTTGGGTCGGGGAGCTCCTACAATGAGCAGTTCTTC.

This chain links TRBV6-1 with TRBJ1-1; D is unclear. CDR1 is MNHNS, CDR2 SASEGT, per germline. V was pared by 2 bases and J by 10 bases, with 11 bases between. CDR3 length: 12 residues. CDR3 sequence: CASSETPRRAFF. The CDR3 nucleotides read TGTGCCAGCAGTGAAACTCCCAGGAGAGCTTTCTTT.

This clonotype was seen more than once but under ten times. The genes are TRBV4-3 and TRBJ1-4; D is perhaps TRBD1 (6 bases). The CDR3 sequence is 17 residues long. Germline CDR1 and CDR2: LGHNA and YSLEER. V was cut by 4 bases and J by 4 bases, with 19 bases left in between. CDR3 amino acids: CASSPRTGFSYNEKLFF. The CDR3 DNA is TGCGCCAGCAGCCCACGAACAGGGTTCAGTTATAATGAAAAACTGTTTTTT.

This clonotype was seen more than once but under ten times. The chain carries TRBV5-1 and TRBJ2-4; tentative D call: TRBD1 (5 bases). Germline V lookup: CDR1 SGHRS, CDR2 YFSETQ. V lost 4 bases to trimming and J lost 0 bases, with 11 bases between them. This CDR3 region has 15 residues. CDR3 nucleotide sequence: TGCGCCAGCAGCACCGGACATCTAGCCAAAAACATTCAGTACTTC. This sequence encodes CASSTGHLAKNIQYF.

The V and J genes are TRBV20-1 and TRBJ2-7; tentative D call: TRBD1 (6 bases). Trimming shortened V by 5 bases and J by 2 bases, and 16 bases separated the two germline ends. This CDR3 is 14 amino acids long. In germline, CDR1 is DFQATT, CDR2 SNEGSKA (reference sequence). The CDR3 loop is CSAHIPGHPYEQYF. The CDR3 region has the DNA TGCAGTGCTCACATCCCGGGACACCCCTACGAGCAGTACTTC.

This clonotype was found many times. This chain links TRBV12-3 or TRBV12-4 with TRBJ1-1, with D unclear. The CDR3 covers 10 residues. The V end lost 7 bases, the J end lost 5 bases, and 5 bases lay between the germline ends. This CDR3 is CASTGTEAFF. The DNA for the CDR3 is TGTGCCAGCACTGGGACTGAAGCTTTCTTT.

This clonotype was recorded many times. The J gene is TRBJ2-1, the V gene TRBV11-2, with TRBD2 matching over 11 bases. V dropped 5 bases and J dropped 4; count of bases not matched to a gene: 7. The CDR3 is made up of 16 amino acids. Germline V gene data show CDR1 as SGHAT and CDR2 as FQNNGV. The chain's CDR3 is CASSPTSGGGYNEQFF. In DNA, the CDR3 is TGTGCCAGCAGCCCCACTAGCGGGGGTGGATACAATGAGCAGTTCTTC. The complete variable domain, with remaining parts taken from reference TRBV11-2 and TRBJ2-1, reads EAGVAQSPRYKIIEKRQSVAFWCNPISGHATLYWYQQILGQGPKLLIQFQNNGVVDDSQLPKDRFSAERLKGVDSTLKIQPAKLEDSAVYLCASSPTSGGGYNEQFFGPGTRLTVL.

Remarks on this clonotype: A junction end diverges from the germline sequence, so it may reflect a read error. This chain connects TRBV19 to TRBJ2-5; 8 positions agree with TRBD1. Per germline, CDR1 LNHDA and CDR2 SQIVND (reference sequence). This CDR3 region has 13 residues. The CDR3 is CACSRQGQETQYF. CDR3 nucleotides: TGTGCCTGTAGCCGACAGGGGCAAGAGACCCAGTACTTC.

A remark on this clonotype: A single base separates this from a much larger clone, so it may be a read error. The genes are TRBV2 and TRBJ2-5; 10 bases align to TRBD2. Looked up from germline, CDR1 is SNHLY and CDR2 is FYNNEI. The CDR3 consists of 17 residues. Unmatched junction bases numbered 7, after V lost 1 base and J lost 2 bases. The CDR3 bases are TGTGCCAGCAGTGAAGGGCGGCCTAGCGGGAGACAAGAGACCCAGTACTTC. Its translation is CASSEGRPSGRQETQYF.

This clonotype was counted many times. The V call is TRBV27, the J call TRBJ1-2; 10 bases agree with TRBD1. Unmatched junction bases numbered 6, after V lost 4 bases and J lost 7 bases. The CDR3 runs 14 residues. From germline, CDR1 is MNHEY and CDR2 SMNVEV (reference sequence). CDR3 in amino acids: CASSSGTGVRGYTF. DNA for the CDR3: TGTGCCAGCAGTTCCGGGACAGGGGTGCGTGGCTACACCTTC.

This clonotype was detected ten times or more. The V gene is TRBV2, the J gene TRBJ2-7, with TRBD2 matching over 13 bases. The CDR3 totals 16 residues. V lost 6 bases and J lost 4; bases outside the gene matches: 9. Per germline, CDR1 SNHLY and CDR2 FYNNEI. The DNA of the CDR3 is TGTGCCAGCAGCTATAGACTAGCGGGGGGATATTACGAGCAGTACTTC. It is translated as CASSYRLAGGYYEQYF. The full variable domain, in which reference TRBV2 and TRBJ2-7 provide the parts outside the CDR3, is EPEVTQTPSHQVTQMGQEVILRCVPISNHLYFYWYRQILGQKVEFLVSFYNNEISEKSEIFDDQFSVERPDGSNFTLKIRSTKLEDSAMYFCASSYRLAGGYYEQYFGPGTRLTVT.

This clonotype has just a few counts. Since a much larger clone is just one base distant, this may be a read error. CDR3 DNA: TGTGCCAGCCCCCAAGGTTCGGGACGGCAGTTCTTC. Translation gives CASPQGSGRQFF. The chain uses TRBV12-3 or TRBV12-4 and TRBJ2-1; either TRBD1 or TRBD2 may fit D (5 bases each). With 8 bases removed from V and 12 bases from J, the gap between germline ends came to 17 bases. This CDR3 has 12 amino acids.

Regarding this clonotype: This clone may be a read error of a much larger clone one base away. The chain links TRBV27 to TRBJ1-2, with D unclear. CDR3 size: 15 residues. The V gene's germline CDR1 is MNHEY and CDR2 SMNVEV (reference sequence). The CDR3 DNA reads as TGTGCCAACAGTTTATCCCCCGGAGGGAACTATGGCTACACCTTC. Translated: CANSLSPGGNYGYTF.

The chain employs TRBV7-9 and TRBJ1-2, with 7 positions matching TRBD1. V shed 5 bases, J shed 4 bases, and the junction held 10 bases outside the gene matches. The CDR3 runs to 15 residues. From germline, CDR1 is SEHNR and CDR2 FQNEAQ (reference sequence). The CDR3 loop reads CASSPAPGQSYGYTF. CDR3 bases: TGTGCCAGCAGCCCTGCGCCGGGACAGTCCTATGGCTACACCTTC.

Details on this clonotype: A read error may explain this, as a much larger clone is one base away. The genes are TRBV3-1 and TRBJ2-7; no firm D call. The end of the DNA aligns better with TRBJ2-5, so the J call may be wrong. Germline V gene data show CDR1 as LGHDT and CDR2 as YNNKEL (reference sequence). The CDR3 sequence is 13 residues long. CDR3 residues: CATSQSPRETQYF. CDR3 in DNA: TGTGCCACCAGCCAAAGCCCCAGGGAGACCCAGTACTTC.

This clonotype was detected ten times or more. V gene TRBV30 combines with J gene TRBJ1-1, with TRBD1 matching over 7 bases. CDR1 GTSNPN and CDR2 SVGIG come from the germline V gene (reference sequence). Trimming at V came to 0 bases and at J to 11 bases, leaving 9 bases not matched to a gene. The CDR3 runs to 13 residues. The CDR3: CAWSVMEGAAAFF. In nucleotides, the CDR3 is TGTGCCTGGAGTGTAATGGAGGGGGCAGCTGCTTTCTTT.

The chain has TRBV15 and TRBJ1-5; D ambiguous. With 0 bases removed from V and 1 base from J, the gap between germline ends came to 7 bases. The CDR3 covers 15 residues. The germline gives CDR1 LNHNV, CDR2 YYDKDF (reference sequence). The CDR3 protein is CATSRDYVSNQPQHF. CDR3 DNA sequence: TGTGCCACCAGCAGAGATTACGTAAGCAATCAGCCCCAGCATTTT.

The sample holds many counts of this clonotype. A much larger clonotype is one base distant, so this may be a read error. The chain couples TRBV12-3 or TRBV12-4 to TRBJ2-7, with TRBD1 identical over 9 bases. Unmatched junction bases numbered 3, after V lost 4 bases and J lost 2 bases. The CDR3 has 14 residues. The CDR3 DNA reads as TGTGCCAGCAGTTGCCGGACAGGGGCCTACGAGCAGTACTTC. Protein product: CASSCRTGAYEQYF.

In this sample, this clonotype turned up many times. V gene TRBV7-9 combines with J gene TRBJ2-3; D is uncertain. Germline V gene data show CDR1 as SEHNR and CDR2 as FQNEAQ (reference sequence). The CDR3 runs 14 residues. V lost 1 base to trimming and J lost 4 bases, with 9 bases between them. The CDR3 here is CASSLVGTADTQYF. Written as DNA, the CDR3 is TGTGCCAGCAGCTTAGTCGGTACAGCAGATACGCAGTATTTT.

This clonotype has ten or more counts. CDR3 DNA: TGTGCCAGCAGGCCGGGACAGCTCTATGGCTACACCTTC. Its protein is CASRPGQLYGYTF. This chain links TRBV6-5 with TRBJ1-2, with 7 bases fitting TRBD1. The CDR3 has 13 amino acids. Germline CDR1 is MNHEY and CDR2 is SVGAGI. Trimming removed 6 bases from V and 4 bases from J; junction bases left unmatched: 5.

This clonotype was detected ten times or more. The chain carries TRBV20-1 and TRBJ2-7; perhaps D is TRBD1 or TRBD2 (7 bases each). The CDR3 runs 14 residues. The V end was cut by 4 bases, the J end by 3 bases, with 16 bases between. The germline V gene has CDR1 DFQATT and CDR2 SNEGSKA (reference sequence). This CDR3 is CSANPSRGGYEQYF. The CDR3 DNA is TGCAGTGCTAACCCATCCAGGGGGGGCTACGAGCAGTACTTC.